The T cell receptor beta chain described here comes from a study of blood T cell repertoires in COVID-19. Trimming left V 5 bases short and J 5 bases short, with 13 bases between. The CDR3 runs 13 residues. TCRdb keeps only in-frame clones here, not all; method: immunoSEQ multiplex PCR. The sample includes more than 150,000 clones, less than 95% seen only once; the top ten take about 0.76%. Patients in Seattle were enrolled during active infection, then followed longitudinally. The V gene is TRBV12-3 or TRBV12-4, the J gene TRBJ2-7; D gene uncertain. What was sequenced was peripheral blood. This receptor was identified in a man aged 25 to 40 with COVID-19, enrolled during active disease. The CDR3 nucleotides read TGTGCCAGCAGTACACCCATGGCCCACGAGCAGTACTTC. It specifies CASSTPMAHEQYF.